The 8 T cell receptor beta chains listed next were all sequenced from one sample in a study of T cell responses to AZD1222 COVID-19 vaccine. Sequencing used immunoSEQ multiplex PCR; TCRdb keeps in-frame clones, though not all of them. Here the sample table reports some 150,000 clones. The sample taken for sequencing was peripheral blood. These receptors were obtained from an adult in good health.

This sequence joins TRBV2 and TRBJ2-3; 8 bases agree with TRBD1. Losses at the gene ends were 6 bases for V and 3 bases for J; bases not matched to a gene: 8. The CDR3 extends over 15 amino acids. Germline CDR1 reads SNHLY; CDR2 reads FYNNEI. The CDR3 DNA reads as TGTGCCAGCAGCGACCCGGGACAGGCGACAGATACGCAGTATTTT. Translation: CASSDPGQATDTQYF. Using reference TRBV2 and TRBJ2-3 for the parts outside the CDR3, the full variable domain is EPEVTQTPSHQVTQMGQEVILRCVPISNHLYFYWYRQILGQKVEFLVSFYNNEISEKSEIFDDQFSVERPDGSNFTLKIRSTKLEDSAMYFCASSDPGQATDTQYFGPGTRLTVL.

The chain couples TRBV5-4 to TRBJ1-2, with 7 bases matching TRBD1. Trimming removed 1 base from V and 5 bases from J; junction bases left unmatched: 5. This CDR3 region has 14 residues. Germline V lookup: CDR1 SGHNT, CDR2 YYREEE (reference sequence). The CDR3 sequence is CASSLPGTVYGYTF. The DNA for the CDR3 is TGTGCCAGCAGCTTGCCCGGGACAGTTTATGGCTACACCTTC.

This chain links TRBV4-1 with TRBJ1-6; D is unclear. The CDR3 has 13 amino acids. Germline V lookup: CDR1 MGHRA, CDR2 YSYEKL. The V end lost 1 base, the J end lost 10 bases, and 8 bases lay between the germline ends. For the CDR3, the DNA is TGCGCCAGCAGCCAAGCAGGACCATCACCCCTCCACTTT. Amino acids: CASSQAGPSPLHF.

With respect to this clone: Because it lacks the conserved phenylalanine or tryptophan at the end, this CDR3 is likely a read error. CDR3 DNA sequence: TGTGCCAGCAGCCCCGGGCCTAACTATGGCTACACCCTC. As protein: CASSPGPNYGYTL. The chain has TRBV7-9 and TRBJ1-2; D remains unclear. This CDR3 has 13 residues. Germline CDR1 SEHNR, CDR2 FQNEAQ (reference sequence). V dropped 5 bases and J dropped 0 bases, with 7 bases sitting between them.

The chain has TRBV7-3 and TRBJ2-2, with 10 bases matching TRBD2. The CDR3 contains 15 residues. Germline V gene lookup returns CDR1 SGHTA and CDR2 FQGTGA. Losses at the gene ends were 6 bases for V and 7 bases for J; bases not matched to a gene: 8. This CDR3 is CASSFLAGVNGELFF. As DNA, the CDR3 is TGTGCCAGCAGTTTCCTAGCGGGGGTAAACGGGGAGCTGTTTTTT.

The J gene is TRBJ2-5, the V gene TRBV6-5; no firm D call. The CDR3 runs 12 residues. The germline CDR1 and CDR2 sequences are MNHEY and SVGAGI. The V end was cut by 8 bases, the J end by 5 bases, with 12 bases between. CDR3 nucleotide sequence: TGTGCCAGCCATAGATTACCCGAGACCCAGTACTTC. Its translation: CASHRLPETQYF.

The chain is built from TRBV5-1 and TRBJ2-2, with no clear D. CDR1 SGHRS and CDR2 YFSETQ come from the germline V gene. The CDR3 sequence is 13 residues long. Trimming pared 3 bases from V and 7 bases from J, leaving 10 bases between. The CDR3, as DNA: TGCGCCAGCAGCTCGAACCCACTCGGGGAGCTGTTTTTT. Translation: CASSSNPLGELFF.

This sequence joins TRBV5-4 and TRBJ2-6; perhaps D is TRBD1 or TRBD2 (6 bases each). The CDR3 covers 19 residues. Trimming stripped 1 base from V and 1 base from J, with 18 bases between. The germline V gene encodes CDR1 SGHNT and CDR2 YYREEE (reference sequence). The CDR3 loop reads CASSLLGGQLTSGANVLTF. In nucleotides, the CDR3 is TGTGCCAGCAGCTTGCTGGGAGGACAGCTGACATCTGGGGCCAACGTCCTGACTTTC. The variable domain in full, completed from reference TRBV5-4 and TRBJ2-6, reads ETGVTQSPTHLIKTRGQQVTLRCSSQSGHNTVSWYQQALGQGPQFIFQYYREEENGRGNFPPRFSGLQFPNYSSELNVNALELDDSALYLCASSLLGGQLTSGANVLTFGAGSRLTVL.